This TCR beta chain was obtained from a study of cytomegalovirus exposure and HLA in healthy donors. The PCR had 60 Vbeta and 13 Jbeta primers. Profiled with immunoSEQ multiplex PCR; TCRdb holds only in-frame clones, not every one. The sample shows 150,000 to 200,000 clones, more than 60% of them seen only once. Study results and caveats: Previous analysis showed most TCR beta V segments were productive about 87% or about 30% of the time.

With regard to this clone: Its specificity is unknown. The junction departs from the called germline gene at one end, perhaps through a read error.

This receptor was taken from a female donor in good health and CMV-seronegative. Specimen: PBMCs.

In nucleotides, the CDR3 is TGTTCCAGCAGCGACAGGATGTCAGGAGAAGAGACCCAGTACTTC. Translation: CSSSDRMSGEETQYF. The chain couples TRBV7-9 to TRBJ2-5, with D maybe TRBD1 (6 bases). This CDR3 contains 15 residues. CDR1 is SEHNR, CDR2 FQNEAQ, per germline (reference sequence).